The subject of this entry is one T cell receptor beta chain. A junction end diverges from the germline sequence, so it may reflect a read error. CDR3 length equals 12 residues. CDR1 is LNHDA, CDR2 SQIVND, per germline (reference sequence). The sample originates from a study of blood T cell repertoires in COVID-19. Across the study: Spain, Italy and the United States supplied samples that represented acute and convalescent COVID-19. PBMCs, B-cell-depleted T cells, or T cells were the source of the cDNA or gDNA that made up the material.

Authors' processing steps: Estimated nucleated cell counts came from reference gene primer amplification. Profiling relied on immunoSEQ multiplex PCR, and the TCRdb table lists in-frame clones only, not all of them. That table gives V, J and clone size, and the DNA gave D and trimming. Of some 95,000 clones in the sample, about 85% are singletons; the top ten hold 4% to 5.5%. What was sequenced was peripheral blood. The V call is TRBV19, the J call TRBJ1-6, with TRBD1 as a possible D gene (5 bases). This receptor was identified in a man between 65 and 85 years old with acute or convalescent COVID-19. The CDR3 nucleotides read TGTGCCAGCAGTAGGGACTTTTCACCCCTCCACTTT. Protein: CASSRDFSPLHF.